One and the same sample provided the 24 T cell receptor beta chains below, sequenced in a study of early T cells in non-severe SARS-CoV-2 infection. TCRdb ran MiXCR on the 5' RACE reads and lists one entry per CDR3 protein. The table includes about 48,000 distinct CDR3 sequences, 7% to 8% detected once. What was sequenced was whole blood. Receptor source: an adult who was a healthcare worker with PCR-confirmed SARS-CoV-2 infection or an uninfected control (not recorded which).

The chain carries TRBV5-1 and TRBJ1-5; 8 positions agree with TRBD1. Germline CDR1 is SGHRS and CDR2 is YFSETQ. There are 14 residues in the CDR3. With V trimmed by 4 bases and J by 3 bases, 3 bases remained unmatched. CDR3 sequence reads: CASSLTGDNQPQHF. Written as DNA, the CDR3 is TGCGCCAGCAGCCTGACAGGGGACAATCAGCCCCAGCATTTT. The full variable domain, completed using reference TRBV5-1 and TRBJ1-5, is KAGVTQTPRYLIKTRGQQVTLSCSPISGHRSVSWYQQTPGQGLQFLFEYFSETQRNKGNFPGRFSGRQFSNSRSEMNVSTLELGDSALYLCASSLTGDNQPQHFGDGTRLSIL.

This clonotype was found many times. This chain uses TRBV28 with TRBJ1-1; D uncertain. The V and J ends lost 2 bases and 4 bases respectively, with 11 bases between them. Germline CDR1 and CDR2: MDHEN and SYDVKM. This CDR3 is built from 14 residues. The CDR3 reads CASSLGGTGTEAFF. The CDR3 region has the DNA TGTGCCAGCAGTTTAGGTGGTACGGGCACTGAAGCTTTCTTT.

This clonotype was detected many times. This sequence joins TRBV12-3 or TRBV12-4 and TRBJ1-4, with 9 bases identical to TRBD1. J lost 7 bases, V lost 6 bases, and 9 bases had no gene match. This CDR3 spans 15 amino acids. The CDR3 sequence is CASSPGTGTSEKLFF. The CDR3 region has the DNA TGTGCCAGCAGCCCTGGGACAGGGACGAGTGAAAAACTGTTTTTT.

This clonotype was observed many times. For the CDR3, the DNA is TGCAGTTATCTGAGTAGGACCGGGGAGCTGTTTTTT. It specifies CSYLSRTGELFF. The rearrangement links TRBV20-1 to TRBJ2-2, with D unresolved. Between the trimmed V and J ends, which lost 8 bases and 5 bases, there was a span of 12 bases. The CDR3 consists of 12 residues. Germline values: CDR1 DFQATT, CDR2 SNEGSKA (reference sequence).

This clonotype was counted at least ten times. V gene TRBV29-1 combines with J gene TRBJ2-7; no firm D call. This CDR3 has 14 amino acids. From germline, CDR1 is SQVTM and CDR2 ANQGSEA. V was trimmed by 5 bases and J by 3 bases, leaving 17 bases between them. The CDR3 reads CSVLGTAEYYEQYF. In nucleotides, the CDR3 is TGCAGCGTTCTAGGTACAGCCGAATACTACGAGCAGTACTTC.

This clonotype was detected many times. CDR3 DNA: TGTGCCAGCTTCGGTGGCGGCGAGGGAGAAAAACTGTTTTTT. Translation gives CASFGGGEGEKLFF. This chain uses TRBV2 with TRBJ1-4, with no clear D. This CDR3 comprises 14 residues. Germline CDR1 SNHLY, CDR2 FYNNEI. Trimming took off 8 bases at V and 8 bases at J, with 18 bases between the two ends.

This clonotype was observed a few times. CDR3 amino acids: CASSLGNRAETQYF. The CDR3 nucleotides read TGCGCCAGCAGCTTGGGTAATCGGGCAGAGACCCAGTACTTC. The chain has TRBV5-1 and TRBJ2-5, with D unclear. V was pared by 0 bases and J by 4 bases, with 10 bases between. Per germline, CDR1 SGHRS and CDR2 YFSETQ. The CDR3 runs to 14 residues.

This clonotype has ten or more counts. The chain combines TRBV11-2 with TRBJ2-6; unclear D gene. V was cut by 3 bases and J by 0 bases, with 9 bases left in between. In germline, CDR1 is SGHAT, CDR2 FQNNGV. The CDR3 spans 16 residues. CDR3 in DNA: TGTGCCAGCAGCTTGGAGAGATTCTCTGGGGCCAACGTCCTGACTTTC. Its translation is CASSLERFSGANVLTF.

This clonotype showed up many times. This chain joins TRBV12-3 or TRBV12-4 and TRBJ1-1, with D unresolved. The CDR3 runs 12 residues. The germline V and J ends were trimmed by 7 bases and 2 bases, with 8 bases remaining between them. CDR3 DNA sequence: TGTGCCAGCACCGAAATTAACACTGAAGCTTTCTTT. It yields the protein CASTEINTEAFF.

This chain links TRBV12-3 or TRBV12-4 with TRBJ2-5; no reliable D call. V was pared by 8 bases and J by 5 bases, with 6 bases between. There are 10 residues in the CDR3. The CDR3 nucleotides read TGTGCCAGCGGTCGGGAGACCCAGTACTTC. Encoded protein: CASGRETQYF.

This clonotype was seen ten or more times. V is TRBV9 and J is TRBJ1-2, with 7 nucleotides matching TRBD1. The CDR3 runs 15 residues. Germline V gene sequence: CDR1 SGDLS, CDR2 YYNGEE. Germline trimming cut 4 bases from V and 8 bases from J; bases unmatched to any gene: 14. For the CDR3, the DNA is TGTGCCAGCAGCCTCCTTTCTAAGGGGGCGGAGGGCTACACCTTC. It is translated as CASSLLSKGAEGYTF. Full variable domain (rest looked up from reference TRBV9 and TRBJ1-2): DSGVTQTPKHLITATGQRVTLRCSPRSGDLSVYWYQQSLDQGLQFLIQYYNGEERAKGNILERFSAQQFPDLHSELNLSSLELGDSALYFCASSLLSKGAEGYTFGSGTRLTVV.

This clonotype was counted ten times or more. As DNA, the CDR3 is TGTGCCAGCATTAAACAGGGAAACCTGAACACTGAAGCTTTCTTT. As protein: CASIKQGNLNTEAFF. The chain couples TRBV2 to TRBJ1-1, with a weak D call TRBD1 (6 bases). The germline V gene has CDR1 SNHLY and CDR2 FYNNEI. The CDR3 has 15 residues. V was trimmed by 7 bases and J by 0 bases, leaving 15 bases between them.

This clonotype came up many times. The V call is TRBV5-4, the J call TRBJ2-1; possible D gene TRBD2, 7 bases. Germline loops: CDR1 SGHNT, CDR2 YYREEE (reference sequence). The V gene lost 2 bases and the J gene lost 4 bases, with 13 bases spanning the gap. This CDR3 is built from 15 residues. CDR3 sequence reads: CASSFGGALYNEQFF. The CDR3 DNA is TGTGCCAGCAGCTTTGGGGGGGCTCTATACAATGAGCAGTTCTTC.

This clonotype was recorded at least ten times. V usage is TRBV27 and J usage is TRBJ1-1; D may be TRBD1 (5 bases). CDR1 is MNHEY and CDR2 is SMNVEV in the germline V gene (reference sequence). The V and J ends lost 1 base and 2 bases respectively, with 11 bases between them. The length of the CDR3 is 15 residues. The CDR3 region is CASSLFGGPNTEAFF. The CDR3 nucleotides read TGTGCCAGCAGTTTATTTGGGGGTCCCAACACTGAAGCTTTCTTT.

About this clonotype itself: The conserved final phenylalanine or tryptophan is absent from the CDR3, which likely points to a read error. V gene TRBV28 combines with J gene TRBJ2-5; D possibly matches TRBD1 or TRBD2 (5 bases each). V lost 2 bases to trimming and J lost 5 bases, with 12 bases between them. This CDR3 is built from 14 residues. CDR1 is MDHEN, CDR2 SYDVKM, per germline. The CDR3 bases are TGTGCCAGCAGTTTACGAGGGGTTATCGAGACCCAGTACTTA. Its protein product is CASSLRGVIETQYL.

This clonotype was recorded at least ten times. This chain links TRBV21-1 with TRBJ2-7; no DNA check was done on the table's D call, TRBD1. TRBV21-1 is labeled a pseudogene. The CDR3 totals 16 residues. CDR3 nucleotides: TGTGCCAGCAGCAAAGACAGAGAACAGGGGGCGAGGGAGCAGTACTTC. Translation gives CASSKDREQGAREQYF.

This clonotype was counted many times. The rearrangement uses TRBV20-1 and TRBJ2-3; no definite D call. V was pared by 3 bases and J by 4 bases, with 17 bases between. Germline V gene data show CDR1 as DFQATT and CDR2 as SNEGSKA (reference sequence). This CDR3 comprises 15 residues. For the CDR3, the DNA is TGCAGTGCTAGTCTGGCTCTATTAGGGCCAGATACGCAGTATTTT. It specifies CSASLALLGPDTQYF.

This clonotype appeared many times. The rearrangement links TRBV6-1 to TRBJ2-1; D remains ambiguous. The CDR3 consists of 16 residues. Germline V CDR1 and CDR2: MNHNS, SASEGT. V shed 3 bases and J shed 5 bases, with 17 bases lying between them. The CDR3 nucleotides read TGTGCCAGCAGTGATTGGTTCTTATCGGACGACAATGAGCAGTTCTTC. Translated: CASSDWFLSDDNEQFF.

This clonotype was picked up many times. This chain connects TRBV10-2 to TRBJ1-4, with TRBD1 matching 10 bases. Per germline, CDR1 WSHSY and CDR2 SAAADI. This CDR3 is built from 14 residues. The J segment lost 6 bases and the V segment lost 5 bases, leaving 3 bases of the junction unmatched. CDR3: CASSKTGGDEKLFF. CDR3 DNA: TGCGCCAGCAGTAAGACAGGGGGCGATGAAAAACTGTTTTTT.

This clonotype was observed many times. The CDR3 here is CASSRRENTEAFF. Written as DNA, the CDR3 is TGTGCCAGCAGTCGACGGGAGAACACTGAAGCTTTCTTT. The genes are TRBV28 and TRBJ1-1; D is unresolved. The V gene's germline CDR1 is MDHEN and CDR2 SYDVKM. This CDR3 spans 13 amino acids. Trimming stripped 5 bases from V and 1 base from J, with 8 bases between.

This clonotype has only a few counts. The CDR3 here is CSAEGSETYEQYF. CDR3 DNA sequence: TGCAGTGCTGAGGGGTCAGAGACCTACGAGCAGTACTTC. This chain uses TRBV20-1 with TRBJ2-7; D possibly matches TRBD1 or TRBD2 (5 bases each). Trimming took off 5 bases at V and 2 bases at J, with 13 bases between the two ends. Germline V lookup: CDR1 DFQATT, CDR2 SNEGSKA (reference sequence). There are 13 residues in the CDR3.

This clonotype was found many times. J is TRBJ2-3 and V is TRBV7-9; TRBD1 matches 12 bases. The CDR3 contains 20 residues. Germline V lookup: CDR1 SEHNR, CDR2 FQNEAQ (reference sequence). Trimming cost V 5 bases and J 6 bases; bases outside gene matches: 21. The chain's CDR3 is CASSPPIQGQGANNWDTQYF. DNA of the CDR3: TGTGCCAGCAGCCCCCCAATACAGGGACAGGGGGCTAACAATTGGGATACGCAGTATTTT.

This clonotype has a count of ten or more. The chain recombines TRBV2 with TRBJ1-2, with 12 nucleotides matching TRBD1. The germline V gene encodes CDR1 SNHLY and CDR2 FYNNEI. The CDR3 sequence is 15 residues long. Trimming removed 4 bases from V and 0 bases from J; junction bases left unmatched: 0. The CDR3 DNA follows: TGTGCCAGCAGTGGGGACAGGGGGCCTAACTATGGCTACACCTTC. Amino acid sequence: CASSGDRGPNYGYTF.

This clonotype was found many times. The chain couples TRBV3-1 to TRBJ1-1; unclear D gene. V lost 3 bases and J lost 0, with 11 bases in between. The CDR3 contains 15 residues. Germline loops: CDR1 LGHDT, CDR2 YNNKEL (reference sequence). For the CDR3, the DNA is TGTGCCAGCAGCCATGGCCGTATGATGAACACTGAAGCTTTCTTT. Protein product: CASSHGRMMNTEAFF.